These 8 T cell receptor beta chains share one sample of origin, sequenced in a study of ipilimumab plus nivolumab after autologous stem cell transplantation. Assay used: immunoSEQ multiplex PCR; TCRdb lists only in-frame clones, some missing. The sample records roughly 25,000 clones, 86% being singletons. The source material was PBMCs, sampled in a trial of ipilimumab plus nivolumab as post-transplant consolidation. These receptors were collected from a male donor with diffuse large B-cell lymphoma.

This clone was detected only once. The V call is TRBV4-3, the J call TRBJ1-2; TRBD1 is a possible D gene (6 bases). Germline CDR1 and CDR2: LGHNA and YSLEER. Trimming left V 2 bases short and J 4 bases short, with 8 bases between. The CDR3 runs 13 residues. CDR3 sequence (DNA): TGCGCCAGCAGCCAACAGGGGATCTATGGCTACACCTTC. The encoded protein is CASSQQGIYGYTF.

The table lists this clone with a few counts. The chain carries TRBV30 and TRBJ2-5; either TRBD1 or TRBD2 may supply D (6 bases each). Trimming removed 2 bases at V and 5 bases at J, with 12 bases between. Germline CDR1 reads GTSNPN; CDR2 reads SVGIG (reference sequence). The CDR3 length is 13 residues. CDR3 sequence: CAWSLPGAETQYF. The CDR3 coding sequence is TGTGCCTGGAGTCTGCCGGGGGCTGAGACCCAGTACTTC. Using reference TRBV30 and TRBJ2-5 for the parts outside the CDR3, the full variable domain is SQTIHQWPATLVQPVGSPLSLECTVEGTSNPNLYWYRQAAGRGLQLLFYSVGIGQISSEVPQNLSASRPQDRQFILSSKKLLLSDSGFYLCAWSLPGAETQYFGPGTRLLVL.

This chain connects TRBV12-5 to TRBJ2-2, with 7 bases lining up with TRBD1. Germline loops: CDR1 LGHNT, CDR2 FRNRAP. The CDR3 has 15 amino acids. With 1 base clipped from V and 2 bases from J, the junction kept 1 base outside the gene matches. The CDR3 DNA follows: TGTGCTAGTGGTTTGGGACAGGGTAACACCGGGGAGCTGTTTTTT. As protein: CASGLGQGNTGELFF. The whole variable domain, remainder taken from reference TRBV12-5 and TRBJ2-2, is DARVTQTPRHKVTEMGQEVTMRCQPILGHNTVFWYRQTMMQGLELLAYFRNRAPLDDSGMPKDRFSAEMPDATLATLKIQPSEPRDSAVYFCASGLGQGNTGELFFGEGSRLTVL.

The V gene is TRBV5-6, the J gene TRBJ2-3, with D maybe TRBD1 (7 bases). There are 15 residues in the CDR3. Germline assignment: CDR1 SGHDT and CDR2 YYEEEE. Trimming pared 6 bases from V and 2 bases from J, leaving 16 bases between. The CDR3 DNA follows: TGTGCCAGCACGGGGGACAGACCCTCCACAGATACGCAGTATTTT. Translation gives CASTGDRPSTDTQYF.

The chain combines TRBV11-2 with TRBJ1-2; 7 positions agree with TRBD1. Germline V lookup: CDR1 SGHAT, CDR2 FQNNGV. Unmatched junction bases numbered 11, after V lost 4 bases and J lost 3 bases. The CDR3 covers 16 residues. The CDR3 loop reads CASSSHTGQQYYGYTF. CDR3 sequence (DNA): TGTGCCAGCAGCTCCCACACGGGACAGCAATACTATGGCTACACCTTC.

This clone was seen only once. The chain recombines TRBV14 with TRBJ2-6; unclear D gene. The V end lost 4 bases, the J end lost 0 bases, and 7 bases lay between the germline ends. This CDR3 comprises 15 residues. Germline CDR1 SGHDN, CDR2 FVKESK. As DNA, the CDR3 is TGTGCCAGCAGCCCCCAGTACTCTGGGGCCAACGTCCTGACTTTC. Its protein product is CASSPQYSGANVLTF.

On this clone: This specimen includes other DNA sequences encoding the same CDR3. CDR3 DNA: TGTGCCACCAGCAGAGAGGGGGGATTGAACACTGAAGCTTTCTTT. It translates to CATSREGGLNTEAFF. The V call is TRBV15, the J call TRBJ1-1, with a possible D match to TRBD1 (5 bases). V was clipped by 0 bases and J by 0 bases, with 8 bases between them. CDR3 length: 15 residues. CDR1 is LNHNV, CDR2 YYDKDF, per germline (reference sequence).

This rearrangement joins TRBV6-6 to TRBJ2-3; TRBD2 is a possible D gene (7 bases). V gave up 8 bases and J gave up 0 bases, with 12 bases separating them. From germline, CDR1 is MNHNY and CDR2 SVGAGI (reference sequence). The CDR3 loop spans 14 amino acids. In nucleotides, the CDR3 is TGTGCCAGCGGGGGGGCAAGTAGCACAGATACGCAGTATTTT. This translates into CASGGASSTDTQYF.